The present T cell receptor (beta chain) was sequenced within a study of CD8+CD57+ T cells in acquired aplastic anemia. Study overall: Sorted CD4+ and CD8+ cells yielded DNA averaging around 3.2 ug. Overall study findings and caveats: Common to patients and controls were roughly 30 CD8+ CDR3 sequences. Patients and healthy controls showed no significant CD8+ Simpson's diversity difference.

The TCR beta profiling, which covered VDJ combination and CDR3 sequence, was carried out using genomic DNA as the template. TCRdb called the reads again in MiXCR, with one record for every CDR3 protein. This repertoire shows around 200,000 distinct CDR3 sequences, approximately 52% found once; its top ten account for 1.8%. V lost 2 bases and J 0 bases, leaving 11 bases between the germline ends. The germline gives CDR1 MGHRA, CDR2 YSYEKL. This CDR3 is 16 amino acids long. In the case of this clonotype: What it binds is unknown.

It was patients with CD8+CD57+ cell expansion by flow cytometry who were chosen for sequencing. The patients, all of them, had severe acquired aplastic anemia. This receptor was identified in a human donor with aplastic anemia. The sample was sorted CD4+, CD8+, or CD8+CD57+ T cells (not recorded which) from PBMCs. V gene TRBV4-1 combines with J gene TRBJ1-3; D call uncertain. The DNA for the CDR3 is TGCGCCAGCAGCCAACCCGACTCCTTCTCTGGAAACACCATATATTTT. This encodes CASSQPDSFSGNTIYF.